Below are 16 T cell receptor beta chains sequenced from a single sample in a study of CD8 T cells in cerebrospinal fluid in Alzheimer's disease. TCRdb re-called the 10x single-cell sequencing reads; every CDR3 protein appears as one record, without DNA. Its listing shows 800 to 950 distinct CDR3 sequences. The sequenced material came from cerebrospinal fluid. The origin of the receptors is a human donor with Parkinson's disease.

Considering frequency, this clonotype is large. The CDR3 reads CASSPESSYEQYF. J is TRBJ2-7 and V is TRBV7-2. This CDR3 has 13 residues. Germline V gene lookup returns CDR1 SGHTA and CDR2 FQGNSA. The full variable domain, completed using reference TRBV7-2 and TRBJ2-7, is GAGVSQSPSNKVTEKGKDVELRCDPISGHTALYWYRQSLGQGLEFLIYFQGNSAPDKSGLPSDRFSAERTGGSVSTLTIQRTQQEDSAVYLCASSPESSYEQYFGPGTRLTVT.

By frequency, this clonotype registers medium-sized. The V and J genes are TRBV6-5 and TRBJ1-2; the D call from TCRdb, TRBD1, cannot be confirmed without DNA. CDR3 length: 17 residues. Looked up from germline, CDR1 is MNHEY and CDR2 is SVGAGI. The CDR3 here is CASSYGTGWGSNYGYTF.

By frequency, this clonotype registers large. This rearrangement joins TRBV20-1 to TRBJ1-1; TCRdb proposes TRBD1, but this gene call is untestable without DNA. The CDR3 sequence is 15 residues long. The germline CDR1 and CDR2 sequences are DFQATT and SNEGSKA (reference sequence). This CDR3 is CSARDPQGAGTEAFF.

This clonotype is deemed medium-sized by its frequency. The genes are TRBV6-1 and TRBJ2-7; checking the TCRdb D call of TRBD2 is not possible without DNA. This CDR3 contains 16 residues. Germline V gene sequence: CDR1 MNHNS, CDR2 SASEGT. This chain's CDR3 is CASRAPGLSLYYEQYF.

This clonotype ranks as medium-sized in terms of frequency. The V call is TRBV2, the J call TRBJ2-7; there is no DNA to check the TCRdb D call of TRBD2. The CDR3 covers 13 residues. CDR1 and CDR2 from the germline V gene are SNHLY and FYNNEI. The CDR3 spells CASSKTSPPQQYF.

This clonotype is medium-sized by frequency. The chain is built from TRBV6-1 and TRBJ1-5. The germline V gene has CDR1 MNHNS and CDR2 SASEGT. CDR3 length: 12 amino acids. The CDR3: CASSEGNQPQHF.

This clonotype is classed as large by frequency. The rearrangement uses TRBV29-1 and TRBJ2-1. The CDR3 loop spans 12 amino acids. Germline assignment: CDR1 SQVTM and CDR2 ANQGSEA. CDR3: CSVVIARNEQFF.

Measured by frequency, this clonotype is medium-sized (0.01 to 0.1%). The genes are TRBV5-6 and TRBJ2-7; the D call from TCRdb, TRBD1, cannot be confirmed without DNA. CDR3 size: 15 residues. Germline CDR1 is SGHDT and CDR2 is YYEEEE. The CDR3 sequence is CASRLGRGARREQYF.

In terms of frequency, this clonotype is large. The V gene is TRBV10-3, the J gene TRBJ1-5. Germline CDR1 and CDR2: ENHRY and SYGVKD. CDR3 length: 15 residues. CDR3: CAISGGLESNQPQHF.

This clonotype registers medium-sized by frequency. The genes are TRBV20-1 and TRBJ1-1. CDR1 is DFQATT and CDR2 is SNEGSKA in the germline V gene (reference sequence). The CDR3 consists of 11 residues. The CDR3 region is CSARGGTEAFF.

Its frequency marks this clonotype as large. V usage is TRBV7-2 and J usage is TRBJ1-1. CDR1 SGHTA and CDR2 FQGNSA come from the germline V gene. CDR3 size: 14 residues. CDR3 region: CASSLEWQNTEAFF. Supplemented by reference TRBV7-2 and TRBJ1-1, the full variable domain reads GAGVSQSPSNKVTEKGKDVELRCDPISGHTALYWYRQSLGQGLEFLIYFQGNSAPDKSGLPSDRFSAERTGGSVSTLTIQRTQQEDSAVYLCASSLEWQNTEAFFGQGTRLTVV.

The CDR3 spells CSAADPTSGSQYEQYF. The rearrangement uses TRBV20-1 and TRBJ2-7; checking the TCRdb D call of TRBD2 is not possible without DNA. Germline CDR1 is DFQATT and CDR2 is SNEGSKA (reference sequence). CDR3 length: 16 amino acids.

This clonotype is labeled large based on frequency. This chain joins TRBV29-1 and TRBJ2-7. The CDR3 has 13 amino acids. CDR1 is SQVTM, CDR2 ANQGSEA, per germline. CDR3 in amino acids: CSARTAERGEQYF.

Considering frequency, this clonotype is large. The V gene is TRBV12-3 or TRBV12-4, the J gene TRBJ1-1; TCRdb's assignment of TRBD1 cannot be checked, as there is no DNA. CDR3 length: 14 residues. CDR3 region: CASSETGIDTEAFF.

In terms of frequency, this clonotype is large. The chain is built from TRBV29-1 and TRBJ2-3; TCRdb names TRBD2, which stays unverified in the absence of DNA. The CDR3 runs to 13 residues. CDR1 is SQVTM, CDR2 ANQGSEA, per germline. The CDR3: CSVFPSGTDTQYF.

Judged by frequency, this clonotype is medium-sized (0.01 to 0.1%). This chain links TRBV6-2 or TRBV6-3 with TRBJ2-7. The CDR3 sequence is 11 residues long. Germline values: CDR1 MNHEY, CDR2 SVGEGT. The CDR3 region is CASSYSREQYF.